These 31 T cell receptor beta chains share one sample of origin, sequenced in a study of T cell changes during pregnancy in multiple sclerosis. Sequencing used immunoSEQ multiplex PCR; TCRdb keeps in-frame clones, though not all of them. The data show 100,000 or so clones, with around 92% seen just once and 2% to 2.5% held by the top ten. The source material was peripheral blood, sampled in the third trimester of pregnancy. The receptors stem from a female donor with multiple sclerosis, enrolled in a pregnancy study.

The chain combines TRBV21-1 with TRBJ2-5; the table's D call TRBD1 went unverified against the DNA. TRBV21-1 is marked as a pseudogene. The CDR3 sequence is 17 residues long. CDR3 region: CASSKGGTGRDEETQYF. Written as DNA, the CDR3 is TGTGCCAGCAGCAAAGGGGGGACAGGGAGGGATGAAGAGACCCAGTACTTC.

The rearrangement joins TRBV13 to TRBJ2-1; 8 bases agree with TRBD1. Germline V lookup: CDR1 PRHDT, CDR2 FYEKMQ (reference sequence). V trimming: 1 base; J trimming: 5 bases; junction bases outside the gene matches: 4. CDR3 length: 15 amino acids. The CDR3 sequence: CASSLVGQGNNEQFF. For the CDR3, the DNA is TGTGCCAGCAGCTTAGTAGGACAGGGAAACAATGAGCAGTTCTTC. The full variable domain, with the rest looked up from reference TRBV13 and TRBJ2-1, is AAGVIQSPRHLIKEKRETATLKCYPIPRHDTVYWYQQGPGQDPQFLISFYEKMQSDKGSIPDRFSAQQFSDYHSELNMSSLELGDSALYFCASSLVGQGNNEQFFGPGTRLTVL.

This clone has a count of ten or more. The CDR3 DNA reads TGTGCCAGCGGTGGGACAGGGGGGGATGAGCAGTTCTTC. It specifies CASGGTGGDEQFF. J is TRBJ2-1 and V is TRBV2; TRBD1 matches 11 bases. The CDR3 covers 13 residues. V lost 8 bases and J lost 8; bases outside the gene matches: 5. Germline V gives CDR1 SNHLY, CDR2 FYNNEI.

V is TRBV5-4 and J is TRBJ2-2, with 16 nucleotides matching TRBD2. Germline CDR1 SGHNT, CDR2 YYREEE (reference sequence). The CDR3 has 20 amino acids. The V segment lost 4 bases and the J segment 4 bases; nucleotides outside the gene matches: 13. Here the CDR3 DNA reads TGTGCCAGCAGCCCCCGAGGAGGGACTAGCGGGAGGGCCCTCACCGGGGAGCTGTTTTTT. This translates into CASSPRGGTSGRALTGELFF.

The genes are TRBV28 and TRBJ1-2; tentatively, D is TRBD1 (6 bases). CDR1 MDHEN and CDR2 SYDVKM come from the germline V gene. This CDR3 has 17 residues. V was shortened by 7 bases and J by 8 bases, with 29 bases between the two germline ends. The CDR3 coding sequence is TGTGCCAGCACCATGGCAGCCGTCGGGGGGCGGATAGGGGGCTACACCTTC. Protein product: CASTMAAVGGRIGGYTF.

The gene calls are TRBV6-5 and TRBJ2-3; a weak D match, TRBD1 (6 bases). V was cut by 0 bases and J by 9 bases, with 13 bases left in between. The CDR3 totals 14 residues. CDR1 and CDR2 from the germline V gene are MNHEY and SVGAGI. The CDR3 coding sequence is TGTGCCAGCAGTTACTCGGATGGGCAGGGGACGCAGTATTTT. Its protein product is CASSYSDGQGTQYF.

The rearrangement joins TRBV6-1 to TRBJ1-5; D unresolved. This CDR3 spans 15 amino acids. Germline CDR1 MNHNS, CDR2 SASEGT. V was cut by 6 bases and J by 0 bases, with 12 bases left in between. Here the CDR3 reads CASREPRYSNQPQHF. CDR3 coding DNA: TGTGCCAGCAGGGAACCGAGATATAGCAATCAGCCCCAGCATTTT.

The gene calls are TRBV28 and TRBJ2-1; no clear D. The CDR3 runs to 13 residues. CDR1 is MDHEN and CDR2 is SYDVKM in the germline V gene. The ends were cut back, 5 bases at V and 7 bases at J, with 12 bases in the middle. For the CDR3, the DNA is TGTGCCAGCAGTCCCTATACGCCGAATGAGCAGTTCTTC. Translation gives CASSPYTPNEQFF.

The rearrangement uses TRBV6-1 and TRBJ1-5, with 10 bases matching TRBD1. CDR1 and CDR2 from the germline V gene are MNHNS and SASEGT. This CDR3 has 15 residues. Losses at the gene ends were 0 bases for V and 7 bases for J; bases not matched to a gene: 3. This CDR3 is CASSEAGTGVQPQHF. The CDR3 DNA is TGTGCCAGCAGTGAAGCGGGGACAGGGGTACAGCCCCAGCATTTT.

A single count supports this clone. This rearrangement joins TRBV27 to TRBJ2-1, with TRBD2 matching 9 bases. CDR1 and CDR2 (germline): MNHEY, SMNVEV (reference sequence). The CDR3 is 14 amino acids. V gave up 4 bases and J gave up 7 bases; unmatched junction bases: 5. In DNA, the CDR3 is TGTGCCAGCAGTTCGATGGGACTAGCTAATGAGCAGTTCTTC. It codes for CASSSMGLANEQFF.

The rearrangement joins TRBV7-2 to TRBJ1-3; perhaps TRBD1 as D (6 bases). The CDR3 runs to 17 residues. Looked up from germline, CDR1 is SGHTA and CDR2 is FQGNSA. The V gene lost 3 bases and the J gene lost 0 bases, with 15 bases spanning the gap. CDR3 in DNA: TGTGCCAGCAGCTTGGGAAGGGGACACCACTCTGGAAACACCATATATTTT. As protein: CASSLGRGHHSGNTIYF. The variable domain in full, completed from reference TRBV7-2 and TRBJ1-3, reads GAGVSQSPSNKVTEKGKDVELRCDPISGHTALYWYRQSLGQGLEFLIYFQGNSAPDKSGLPSDRFSAERTGGSVSTLTIQRTQQEDSAVYLCASSLGRGHHSGNTIYFGEGSWLTVV.

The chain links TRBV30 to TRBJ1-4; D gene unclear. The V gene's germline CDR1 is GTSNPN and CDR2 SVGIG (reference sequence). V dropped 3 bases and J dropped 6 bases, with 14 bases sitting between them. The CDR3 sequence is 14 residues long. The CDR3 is CAWRLGRRDEKLFF. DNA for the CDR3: TGTGCCTGGAGGCTGGGTCGGAGAGATGAAAAACTGTTTTTT.

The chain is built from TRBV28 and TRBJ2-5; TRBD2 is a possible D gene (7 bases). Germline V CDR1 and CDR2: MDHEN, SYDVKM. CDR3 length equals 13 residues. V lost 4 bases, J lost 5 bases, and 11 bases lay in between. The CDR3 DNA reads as TGTGCCAGCAGTTGGGGGGGCCTGGAGACCCAGTACTTC. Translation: CASSWGGLETQYF.

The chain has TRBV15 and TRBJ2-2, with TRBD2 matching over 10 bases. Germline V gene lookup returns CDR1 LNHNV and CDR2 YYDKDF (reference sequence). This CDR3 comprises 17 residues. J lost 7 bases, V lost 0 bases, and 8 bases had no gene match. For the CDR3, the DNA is TGTGCCACCAGCAGAGATTACGTAGCGGGAGGTGGCGGGGAGCTGTTTTTT. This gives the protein CATSRDYVAGGGGELFF.

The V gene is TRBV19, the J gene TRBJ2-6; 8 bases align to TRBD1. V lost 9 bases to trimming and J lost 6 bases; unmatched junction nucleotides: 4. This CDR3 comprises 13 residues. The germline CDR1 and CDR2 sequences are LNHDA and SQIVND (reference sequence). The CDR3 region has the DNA TGTGCCAGCAACAGGGGGGCGGCCAACGTCCTGACTTTC. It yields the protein CASNRGAANVLTF.

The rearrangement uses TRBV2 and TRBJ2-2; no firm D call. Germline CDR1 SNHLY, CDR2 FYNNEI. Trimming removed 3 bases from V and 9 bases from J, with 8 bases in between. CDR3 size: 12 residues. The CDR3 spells CASSDSVRELFF. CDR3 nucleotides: TGTGCCAGCAGTGACTCGGTGAGGGAGCTGTTTTTT. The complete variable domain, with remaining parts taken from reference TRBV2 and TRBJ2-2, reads EPEVTQTPSHQVTQMGQEVILRCVPISNHLYFYWYRQILGQKVEFLVSFYNNEISEKSEIFDDQFSVERPDGSNFTLKIRSTKLEDSAMYFCASSDSVRELFFGEGSRLTVL.

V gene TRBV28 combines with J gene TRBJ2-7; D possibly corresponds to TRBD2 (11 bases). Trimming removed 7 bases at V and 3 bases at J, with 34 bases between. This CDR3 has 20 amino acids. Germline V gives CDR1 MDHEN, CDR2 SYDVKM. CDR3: CASKNEGQGRLAGGSYEQYF. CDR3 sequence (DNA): TGTGCCAGCAAAAATGAGGGACAGGGGCGGTTAGCGGGAGGGAGCTACGAGCAGTACTTC.

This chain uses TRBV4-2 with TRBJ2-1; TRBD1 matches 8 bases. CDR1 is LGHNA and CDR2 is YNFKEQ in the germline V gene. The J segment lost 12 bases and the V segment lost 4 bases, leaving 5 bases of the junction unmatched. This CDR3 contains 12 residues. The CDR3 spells CASSPRTGRQFF. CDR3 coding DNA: TGTGCCAGCAGCCCCCGGACAGGGCGGCAGTTCTTC.

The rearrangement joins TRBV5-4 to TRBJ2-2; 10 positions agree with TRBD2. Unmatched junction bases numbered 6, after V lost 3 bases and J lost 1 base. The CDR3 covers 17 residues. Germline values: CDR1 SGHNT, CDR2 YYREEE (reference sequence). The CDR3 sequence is CASSSGGLAENTGELFF. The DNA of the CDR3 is TGTGCCAGCAGCTCCGGCGGACTAGCGGAGAACACCGGGGAGCTGTTTTTT. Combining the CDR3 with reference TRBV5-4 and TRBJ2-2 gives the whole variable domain ETGVTQSPTHLIKTRGQQVTLRCSSQSGHNTVSWYQQALGQGPQFIFQYYREEENGRGNFPPRFSGLQFPNYSSELNVNALELDDSALYLCASSSGGLAENTGELFFGEGSRLTVL.

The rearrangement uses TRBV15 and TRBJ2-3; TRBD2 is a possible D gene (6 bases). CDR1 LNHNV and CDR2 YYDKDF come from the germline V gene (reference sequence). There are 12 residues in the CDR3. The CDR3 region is CETGESTDTQYF. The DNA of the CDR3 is TGTGAAACGGGGGAGAGCACAGATACGCAGTATTTT.

CDR3 in amino acids: CATSPSTAVTYEQYF. DNA of the CDR3: TGTGCCACCAGCCCGTCGACTGCCGTTACCTACGAGCAGTACTTC. This chain uses TRBV15 with TRBJ2-7; D remains ambiguous. V lost 5 bases, J lost 2 bases, and 16 bases lay in between. The CDR3 has 15 residues. Germline V CDR1 and CDR2: LNHNV, YYDKDF (reference sequence).

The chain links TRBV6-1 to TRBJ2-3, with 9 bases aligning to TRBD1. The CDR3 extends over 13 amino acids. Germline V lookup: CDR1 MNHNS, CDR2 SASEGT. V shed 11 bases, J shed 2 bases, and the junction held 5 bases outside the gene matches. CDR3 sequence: CAGRDRVTDTQYF. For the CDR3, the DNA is TGTGCCGGCCGGGACAGGGTCACAGATACGCAGTATTTT.

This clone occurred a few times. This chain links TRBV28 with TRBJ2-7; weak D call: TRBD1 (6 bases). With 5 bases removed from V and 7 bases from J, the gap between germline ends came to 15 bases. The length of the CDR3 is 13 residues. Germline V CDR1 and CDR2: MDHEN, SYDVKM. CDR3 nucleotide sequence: TGTGCCAGCAGTCGCTGGGGGCGGTGGGAGCAGTACTTC. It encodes CASSRWGRWEQYF.

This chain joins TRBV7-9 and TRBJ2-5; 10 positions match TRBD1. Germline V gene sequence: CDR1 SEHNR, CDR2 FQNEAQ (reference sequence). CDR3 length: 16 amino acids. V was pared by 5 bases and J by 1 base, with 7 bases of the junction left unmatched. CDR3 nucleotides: TGTGCCAGCAGCCGAGCGGACAGGGGGTCCCAAGAGACCCAGTACTTC. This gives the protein CASSRADRGSQETQYF.

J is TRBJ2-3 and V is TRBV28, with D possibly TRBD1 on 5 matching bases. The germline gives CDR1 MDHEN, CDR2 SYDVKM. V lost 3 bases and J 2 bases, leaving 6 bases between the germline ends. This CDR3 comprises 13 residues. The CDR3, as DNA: TGTGCCAGCAGTTTCAGGGTCACAGATACGCAGTATTTT. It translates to CASSFRVTDTQYF.

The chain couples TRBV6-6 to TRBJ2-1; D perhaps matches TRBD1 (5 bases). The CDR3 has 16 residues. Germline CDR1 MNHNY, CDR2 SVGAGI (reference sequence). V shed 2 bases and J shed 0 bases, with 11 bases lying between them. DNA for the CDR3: TGTGCCAGCAGTTACGGGCAGGGCGGCTCCTACAATGAGCAGTTCTTC. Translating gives CASSYGQGGSYNEQFF.

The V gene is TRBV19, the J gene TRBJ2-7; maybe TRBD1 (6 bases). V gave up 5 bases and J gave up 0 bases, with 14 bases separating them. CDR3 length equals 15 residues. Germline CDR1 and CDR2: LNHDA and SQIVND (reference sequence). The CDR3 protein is CASSPGTLFSYEQYF. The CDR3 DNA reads TGTGCCAGTAGTCCCGGGACATTATTCTCCTACGAGCAGTACTTC.

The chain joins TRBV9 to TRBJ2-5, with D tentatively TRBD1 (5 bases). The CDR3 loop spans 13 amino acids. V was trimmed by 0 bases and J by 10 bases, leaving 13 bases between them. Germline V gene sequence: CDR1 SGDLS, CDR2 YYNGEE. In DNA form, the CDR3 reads TGTGCCAGCAGCGTAGAAGGGGATCCAGGCCAGTACTTC. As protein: CASSVEGDPGQYF.

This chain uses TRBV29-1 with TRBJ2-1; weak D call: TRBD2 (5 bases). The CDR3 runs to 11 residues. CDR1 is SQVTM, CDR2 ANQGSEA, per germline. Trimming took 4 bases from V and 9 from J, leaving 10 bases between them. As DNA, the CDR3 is TGCAGCGTTGTGGAGGCACCTGAGCAGTTCTTC. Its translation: CSVVEAPEQFF.

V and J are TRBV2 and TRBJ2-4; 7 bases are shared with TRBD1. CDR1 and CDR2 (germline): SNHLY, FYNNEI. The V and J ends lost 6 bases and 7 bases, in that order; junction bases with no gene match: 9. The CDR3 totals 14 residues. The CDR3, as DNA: TGTGCCAGCAGGGACAGACAGGGACGGAACATTCAGTACTTC. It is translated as CASRDRQGRNIQYF.

The DNA of the CDR3 is TGTGCCAGCAGCTCCCCGGGACAGTTAGAAGCTTTCTTT. Its protein product is CASSSPGQLEAFF. V gene TRBV5-4 combines with J gene TRBJ1-1, with 7 bases matching TRBD1. V lost 3 bases to trimming and J lost 8 bases; unmatched junction nucleotides: 7. CDR3 length: 13 amino acids. The germline V gene has CDR1 SGHNT and CDR2 YYREEE (reference sequence).